The present TCR beta chain was sequenced within a study of T cells after somatic rescue of genetic block. TCRdb's copy holds only in-frame clones and misses some; the assay was immunoSEQ multiplex PCR. The table shows about 120,000 clones, with about 90% occurring only once. The germline CDR1 and CDR2 sequences are SGHTA and FQGNSA. Trimming took 5 bases from V and 8 from J, leaving 12 bases between them. The CDR3 is 12 residues long. The sample comprised peripheral blood mononuclear cells (PBMCs). The clonotype was recovered from a woman aged 18-30 years. This chain links TRBV7-2 with TRBJ1-2; D remains unclear. The DNA of the CDR3 is TGTGCCAGCAGCGTTAGCGGGCGCGGCTACACCTTC. Translating gives CASSVSGRGYTF.